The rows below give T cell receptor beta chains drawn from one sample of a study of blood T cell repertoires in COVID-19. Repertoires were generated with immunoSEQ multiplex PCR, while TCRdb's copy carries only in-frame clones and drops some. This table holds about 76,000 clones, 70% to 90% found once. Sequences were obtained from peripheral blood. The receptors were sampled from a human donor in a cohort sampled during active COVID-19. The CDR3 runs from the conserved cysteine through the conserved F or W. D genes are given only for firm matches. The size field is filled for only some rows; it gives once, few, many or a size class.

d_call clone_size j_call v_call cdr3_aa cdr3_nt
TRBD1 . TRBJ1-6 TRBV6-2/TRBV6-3 CASSLRTGGSYNSPLHF TGTGCCAGCAGTTTGCGGACAGGGGGCTCCTATAATTCACCCCTCCACTTT
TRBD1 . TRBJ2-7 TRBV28 CASSSTGDEQYF TGTGCCAGCAGTTCGACAGGGGACGAGCAGTACTTC
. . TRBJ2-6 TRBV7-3 CASSSDPNGANVLTF TGTGCCAGCAGCTCCGATCCTAATGGGGCCAACGTCCTGACTTTC
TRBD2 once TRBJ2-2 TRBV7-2 CASRGLAGNTGELFF TGTGCCAGCCGCGGACTAGCGGGTAACACCGGGGAGCTGTTTTTT
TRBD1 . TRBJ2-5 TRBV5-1 CASSQSGQGQGETQYF TGCGCCAGCAGCCAATCGGGACAGGGGCAGGGAGAGACCCAGTACTTC
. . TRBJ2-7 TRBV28 CASSSTGGAYEQYF TGTGCCAGCAGTTCCACAGGGGGGGCCTACGAGCAGTACTTC
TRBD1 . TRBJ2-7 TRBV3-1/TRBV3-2 CASSPNPGQSYEQYF TGTGCCAGCAGCCCTAACCCGGGACAGTCCTACGAGCAGTACTTC
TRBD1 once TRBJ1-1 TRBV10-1 CASRGTDAFMNTEAFF TGCGCCAGTAGGGGGACAGACGCATTCATGAACACTGAAGCTTTCTTT
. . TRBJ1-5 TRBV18 CASSPENQPQHF TGTGCCAGCTCACCTGAGAATCAGCCCCAGCATTTT
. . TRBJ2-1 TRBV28 CASSSSGVSSYNEQFF TGTGCCAGCAGCTCGAGCGGAGTGAGCTCCTACAATGAGCAGTTCTTC
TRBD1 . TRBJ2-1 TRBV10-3 CAISDSTGDYNEQFF TGTGCCATCAGTGATTCGACAGGGGATTACAATGAGCAGTTCTTC
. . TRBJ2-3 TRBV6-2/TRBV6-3 CASSLQTVSTDTQYF TGTGCCAGCAGTTTACAGACAGTTAGCACAGATACGCAGTATTTT
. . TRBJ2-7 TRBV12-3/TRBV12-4 CASSLQGYEQYF TGTGCCAGCAGTTTACAGGGCTACGAGCAGTACTTC
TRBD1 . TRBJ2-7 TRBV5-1 CASSMTGSSEQYF TGCGCCAGCAGCATGACAGGGTCCTCCGAGCAGTACTTC
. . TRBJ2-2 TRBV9 CASSVDQAGNTGELFF TGTGCCAGCAGCGTAGATCAGGCGGGGAACACCGGGGAGCTGTTTTTT
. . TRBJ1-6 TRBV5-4 CASSLGTNRISPLHF TGTGCCAGCAGCTTAGGGACAAACAGAATTTCACCCCTCCACTTT
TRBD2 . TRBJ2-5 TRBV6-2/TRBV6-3 CASSPEGTLAGANWETQYF TGTGCCAGCAGCCCAGAGGGGACTCTAGCGGGGGCCAACTGGGAGACCCAGTACTTC
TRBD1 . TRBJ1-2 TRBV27 CASSSPGQGYGYTF TGTGCCAGCAGTTCGCCCGGACAGGGTTATGGCTACACCTTC
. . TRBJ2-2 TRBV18 CASSPRGQGTGELFF TGTGCCAGCTCACCACGGGGCCAAGGCACCGGGGAGCTGTTTTTT
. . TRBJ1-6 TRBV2 CASSPLGSPLHF TGTGCCAGCAGCCCCCTTGGCTCACCCCTCCACTTT
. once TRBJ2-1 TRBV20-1 CSAPLYNEQFF TGCAGTGCTCCCCTCTACAATGAGCAGTTCTTC
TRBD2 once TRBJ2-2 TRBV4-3 CASSQVSGGGTGELFF TGCGCCAGCAGCCAAGTGAGCGGGGGCGGGACCGGGGAGCTGTTTTTT
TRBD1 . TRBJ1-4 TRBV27 CASSLDRTGVANEKLFF TGTGCCAGCAGTTTAGACCGTACAGGGGTCGCTAATGAAAAACTGTTTTTT
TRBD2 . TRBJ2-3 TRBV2 CASSLPGLAGGGTDTQYF TGTGCCAGCAGTCTCCCGGGACTAGCGGGAGGGGGCACAGATACGCAGTATTTT
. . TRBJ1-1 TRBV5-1 CASSLAPERANTEAFF TGCGCCAGCAGCTTGGCCCCGGAGCGGGCTAACACTGAAGCTTTCTTT
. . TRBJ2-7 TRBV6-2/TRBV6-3 CASSYGGETYEQYF TGTGCCAGCAGTTACGGCGGGGAGACCTACGAGCAGTACTTC
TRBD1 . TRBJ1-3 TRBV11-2 CASSRYGTAGNTIYF TGTGCCAGCAGCCGCTACGGGACAGCCGGAAACACCATATATTTT
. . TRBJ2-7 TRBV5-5 CASSLVGAHDYEQYF TGTGCCAGCAGCTTGGTTGGGGCCCATGACTACGAGCAGTACTTC